This TCR beta chain was captured in a study of spatial heterogeneity in lung cancer. About the research overall: More beta-chain than alpha-chain sequences were consistently detected.

In its sample, this clonotype was seen many times. Its antigen remains unidentified. Unique molecular identifiers tagged every individual TCR cDNA molecule. One entry per CDR3 protein results from TCRdb running MiXCR on the 5' RACE reads. The data show 20,000 to 30,000 distinct CDR3 sequences, about 4.3% seen once. Study-wide findings and caveats: In blood, ubiquitous expanded tumor TCRs appeared more at resection than follow-up.

Time point specified: sample taken at primary tumor resection. Sequencing of whole RNA from tumor, nontumor lung or frozen PBMC involved no sorting. The V segment lost 3 bases and the J segment 4 bases; nucleotides outside the gene matches: 2. The germline V gene encodes CDR1 GTSNPN and CDR2 SVGIG (reference sequence). The CDR3 length is 13 residues. The sequence was obtained from a male donor with early-stage non-small cell lung cancer. This chain uses TRBV30 with TRBJ2-2; 7 bases match TRBD1. The sample consisted of PBMCs, taken at surgery. CDR3 sequence reads: CAWRPGGTGELFF. DNA of the CDR3: TGTGCCTGGAGGCCAGGGGGCACCGGGGAGCTGTTTTTT.